The rows below give T cell receptor beta chains drawn from one sample of a study of cytomegalovirus exposure and HLA in healthy donors. TCRdb's copy holds only in-frame clones and misses some; the assay was immunoSEQ multiplex PCR. The data show roughly 93,000 clones, around 80% seen once. Input material: PBMCs. These receptor sequences come from a man aged 30 to 45 in good health and CMV-seronegative. CDR3s include the opening cysteine and the closing phenylalanine or tryptophan. A D gene is named only where the DNA matches it firmly. Size tells how often a clone was seen (once, few, many) or the class of an expanded clone, and some rows leave it out.

d_call,j_call,clone_size,cdr3_length,v_call,cdr3_nt,cdr3_aa
TRBD2,TRBJ2-4,.,14,TRBV5-1,TGCGCCAGCAGCTCGGGGGGAGCCAAAAACATTCAGTACTTC,CASSSGGAKNIQYF
TRBD1,TRBJ2-7,.,15,TRBV18,TGTGCCAGCTCACCATTGGACAGGGAGGAATACGAGCAGTACTTC,CASSPLDREEYEQYF
.,TRBJ2-1,few,13,TRBV6-5,TGTGCCAGCAGCCTTTTGCAGGGGCTAGTTTTGTTCTTC,CASSLLQGLVLFF
.,TRBJ2-1,.,16,TRBV6-4,TGTGCCAGCAGTGACTCCCTCAGGGACTCGCGGGATGAGCAGTTCTTC,CASSDSLRDSRDEQFF
.,TRBJ2-5,.,13,TRBV27,TGTGCCAGCAGCCCAAGCCTGTGGGAGACCCAGTACTTC,CASSPSLWETQYF
.,TRBJ1-2,.,13,TRBV6-6,TGTGCCAGCAGACAAGGGACTCGGTATGGCTACACCTTC,CASRQGTRYGYTF
TRBD1,TRBJ1-4,once,15,TRBV5-8,TGTGCCAGCAGCAAGGGACAGGGGCAGAATGAAAAACTGTTTTTT,CASSKGQGQNEKLFF
.,TRBJ1-2,.,16,TRBV29-1,TGCAGCGTTGGGTCGGGAGAGAAATTAGCTCACTATGGCTACACCTTC,CSVGSGEKLAHYGYTF
.,TRBJ2-7,.,15,TRBV7-8,TGTGCCAGCAGCTCAGAAGACAGGTACTCCTACGAGCAGTACTTC,CASSSEDRYSYEQYF
TRBD1,TRBJ1-2,.,14,TRBV2,TGTGCCAGCACCCCAGGGGGTCAGGGTCATGGCTACACCTTC,CASTPGGQGHGYTF
TRBD1,TRBJ2-2,.,22,TRBV29-1,TGCAGCGTTGTAAAGAACAAGGGGTGGGACAGGGGGAAAGAAACGAACACCGGGGAGCTGTTTTTT,CSVVKNKGWDRGKETNTGELFF
.,TRBJ1-1,.,13,TRBV7-9,TGTGCCAGCAGCTTACGGGGGGCAGGTGAAGCTTTCTTT,CASSLRGAGEAFF
TRBD1,TRBJ1-5,.,20,TRBV12-5,TGTGCTAGTGGTTTGGAGTACTCCGGGACAGGAGCGTATAGCAATCAGCCCCAGCATTTT,CASGLEYSGTGAYSNQPQHF
TRBD1,TRBJ1-6,.,20,TRBV29-1,TGCAGCGGGACAGGGGTTCGATCGTTGCCCGGCAACTCCTATAATTCACCCCTCCACTTT,CSGTGVRSLPGNSYNSPLHF
.,TRBJ1-5,once,15,TRBV4-3,TGCGCCGGCAGCCAAGATAGGGGCATTAATCAGCCCCAGCATTTT,CAGSQDRGINQPQHF
TRBD1,TRBJ2-2,.,18,TRBV7-3,TGTGCCAGCAGCTTAATTCCCTGGGACAGCGCGAACACCGGGGAGCTGTTTTTT,CASSLIPWDSANTGELFF
.,TRBJ2-7,.,14,TRBV7-6,TGTGCCAGCAGCTTAGGGCTACCGGGTAACGAGCAGTACTTC,CASSLGLPGNEQYF
.,TRBJ2-2,.,13,TRBV6-4,TGTGCCAGCCAGTATTCCAACACCGGGGAGCTGTTTTTT,CASQYSNTGELFF